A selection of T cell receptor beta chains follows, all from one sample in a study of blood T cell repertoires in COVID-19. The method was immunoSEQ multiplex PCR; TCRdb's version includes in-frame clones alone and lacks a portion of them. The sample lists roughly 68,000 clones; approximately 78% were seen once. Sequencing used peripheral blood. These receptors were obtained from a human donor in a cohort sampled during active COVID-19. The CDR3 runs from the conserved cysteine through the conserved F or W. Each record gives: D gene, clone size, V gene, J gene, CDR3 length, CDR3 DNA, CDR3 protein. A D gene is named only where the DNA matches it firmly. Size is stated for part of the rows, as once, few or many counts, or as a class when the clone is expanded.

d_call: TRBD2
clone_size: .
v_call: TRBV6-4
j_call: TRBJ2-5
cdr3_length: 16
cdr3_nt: TGTGCCAGCAGCCCTGATGTGGGACTAGGGTTGGAGACCCAGTACTTC
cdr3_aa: CASSPDVGLGLETQYF

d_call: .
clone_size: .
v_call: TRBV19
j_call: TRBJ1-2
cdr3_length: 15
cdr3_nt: TGTGCCAGTAGTATAGCTCCAGGGCCTAACTATGGCTACACCTTC
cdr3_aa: CASSIAPGPNYGYTF

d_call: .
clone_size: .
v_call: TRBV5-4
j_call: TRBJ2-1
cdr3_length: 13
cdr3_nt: TGTGCCAGCAGCTTTACGGGTAGTAATGAGCAGTTCTTC
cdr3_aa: CASSFTGSNEQFF

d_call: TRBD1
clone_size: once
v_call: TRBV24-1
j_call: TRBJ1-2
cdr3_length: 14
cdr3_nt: TGTGCCACCAGTGACCCATCGACAGGGAATGGCTACACCTTC
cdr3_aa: CATSDPSTGNGYTF

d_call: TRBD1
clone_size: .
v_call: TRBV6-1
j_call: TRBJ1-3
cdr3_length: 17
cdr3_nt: TGTGCCAGCAGTGAATATCTCAGGGGGCGCGGAGGAAACACCATATATTTT
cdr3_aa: CASSEYLRGRGGNTIYF

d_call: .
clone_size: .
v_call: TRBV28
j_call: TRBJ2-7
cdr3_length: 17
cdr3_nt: TGTGCCAGCAGCTTCATACAGGGTAGGTCGGGTGACCCCGAGCAGTACTTC
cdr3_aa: CASSFIQGRSGDPEQYF

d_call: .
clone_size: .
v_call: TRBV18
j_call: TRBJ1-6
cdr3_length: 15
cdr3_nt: TGTGCCAGCTCGCCAGTAGGAGGGCTTAATTCACCCCTCCACTTT
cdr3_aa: CASSPVGGLNSPLHF

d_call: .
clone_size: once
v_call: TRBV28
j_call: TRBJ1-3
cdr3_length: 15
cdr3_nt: TGTGCCAGCAGTTTAGGTCAGATGCTTGGAAACACCATATATTTT
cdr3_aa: CASSLGQMLGNTIYF

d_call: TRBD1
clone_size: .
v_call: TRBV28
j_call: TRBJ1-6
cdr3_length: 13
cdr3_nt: TGTGCCAGCAGTTTGGGACAGAACTCACCCCTCCACTTT
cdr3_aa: CASSLGQNSPLHF

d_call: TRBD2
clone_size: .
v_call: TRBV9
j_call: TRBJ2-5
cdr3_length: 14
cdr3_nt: TGTGCCAGCAGCCCCAGCGGGAGGGAAGAGACCCAGTACTTC
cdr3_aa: CASSPSGREETQYF

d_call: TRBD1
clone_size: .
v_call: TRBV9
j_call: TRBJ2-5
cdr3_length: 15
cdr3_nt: TGTGCCAGCAGCCCGGGGACAGCCAGTTGGGAGACCCAGTACTTC
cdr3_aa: CASSPGTASWETQYF

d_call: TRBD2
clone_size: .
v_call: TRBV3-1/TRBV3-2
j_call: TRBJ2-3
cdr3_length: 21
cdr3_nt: TGTGCCAGCAGCCAAGATAGGGCTAGCGGGAGTTACTTCACGATAACAGATACGCAGTATTTT
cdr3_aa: CASSQDRASGSYFTITDTQYF